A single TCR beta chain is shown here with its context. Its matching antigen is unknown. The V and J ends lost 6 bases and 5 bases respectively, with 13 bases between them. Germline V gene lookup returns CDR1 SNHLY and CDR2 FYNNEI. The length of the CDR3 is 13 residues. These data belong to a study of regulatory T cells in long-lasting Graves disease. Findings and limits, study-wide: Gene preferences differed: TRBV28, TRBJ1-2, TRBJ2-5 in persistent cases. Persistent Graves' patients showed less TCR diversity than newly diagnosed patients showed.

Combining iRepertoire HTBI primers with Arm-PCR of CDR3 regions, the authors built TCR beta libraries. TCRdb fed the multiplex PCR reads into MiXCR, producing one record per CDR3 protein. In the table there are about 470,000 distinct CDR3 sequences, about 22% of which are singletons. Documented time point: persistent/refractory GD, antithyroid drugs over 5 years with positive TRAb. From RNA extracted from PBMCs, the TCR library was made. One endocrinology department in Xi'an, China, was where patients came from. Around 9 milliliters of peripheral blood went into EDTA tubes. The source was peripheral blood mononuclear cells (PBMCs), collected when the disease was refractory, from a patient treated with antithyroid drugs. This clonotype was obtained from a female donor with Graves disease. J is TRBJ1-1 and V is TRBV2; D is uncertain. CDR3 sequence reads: CASRLRLGTEAFF. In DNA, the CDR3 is TGTGCCAGCAGGTTACGACTGGGAACTGAAGCTTTCTTT.